Each of the 29 T cell receptor beta chains below was sequenced from the same sample in a study of multiple sclerosis patients with progressive multifocal leukoencephalopathy. Time point meaning: time of PML onset. Measured with immunoSEQ multiplex PCR; TCRdb has only the in-frame clones, and not every one. The sample shows roughly 28,000 clones, approximately 85% of them seen only once. The sample was PBMCs, taken from a patient treated with natalizumab. The origin of the receptors is a woman aged 25 to 39 with progressive multifocal leukoencephalopathy.

The chain employs TRBV6-5 and TRBJ1-1; 9 nucleotides align to TRBD1. V shed 2 bases, J shed 11 bases, and the junction held 6 bases outside the gene matches. Germline CDR1 MNHEY, CDR2 SVGAGI. This CDR3 contains 13 residues. CDR3: CASSYGGDREAFF. As DNA, the CDR3 is TGTGCCAGCAGTTACGGCGGGGACAGGGAGGCTTTCTTT.

This rearrangement joins TRBV5-1 to TRBJ2-5; no clear D. The germline gives CDR1 SGHRS, CDR2 YFSETQ. The germline V and J ends were trimmed by 2 bases and 2 bases, with 13 bases remaining between them. The CDR3 is made up of 15 amino acids. The CDR3: CASSLDPGGQETQYF. The CDR3 nucleotides read TGCGCCAGCAGCTTAGATCCGGGTGGTCAAGAGACCCAGTACTTC.

The chain joins TRBV5-4 to TRBJ2-1; D could derive from TRBD1 or TRBD2 (5 bases each). CDR1 and CDR2 (germline): SGHNT, YYREEE (reference sequence). This CDR3 region has 15 residues. V was clipped by 3 bases and J by 8 bases, with 18 bases between them. CDR3 nucleotides: TGTGCCAGCAGCTCTCCGGGGACCACAGAACATGAGCAGTTCTTC. Translated, it gives CASSSPGTTEHEQFF. Combining the CDR3 with reference TRBV5-4 and TRBJ2-1 gives the whole variable domain ETGVTQSPTHLIKTRGQQVTLRCSSQSGHNTVSWYQQALGQGPQFIFQYYREEENGRGNFPPRFSGLQFPNYSSELNVNALELDDSALYLCASSSPGTTEHEQFFGPGTRLTVL.

The chain employs TRBV4-1 and TRBJ2-5; no clear D gene. This CDR3 has 14 residues. V was clipped by 2 bases and J by 0 bases, with 7 bases between them. The V gene's germline CDR1 is MGHRA and CDR2 YSYEKL. The DNA of the CDR3 is TGCGCCAGCAGCCAAACAGTGTACCAAGAGACCCAGTACTTC. Amino acids: CASSQTVYQETQYF.

V gene TRBV5-1 combines with J gene TRBJ1-1; 7 bases line up with TRBD1. Germline assignment: CDR1 SGHRS and CDR2 YFSETQ. With V trimmed by 4 bases and J by 5 bases, 8 bases remained unmatched. This CDR3 region has 14 residues. As DNA, the CDR3 is TGCGCCAGCAGCAGAACAGGGGTCGCGACTGAAGCTTTCTTT. It yields the protein CASSRTGVATEAFF.

The CDR3 sequence: CASSDLWQSYNEQFF. The CDR3 nucleotides are TGTGCCAGCAGTGATCTATGGCAGTCCTACAATGAGCAGTTCTTC. The genes are TRBV25-1 and TRBJ2-1, with D uncertain. CDR1 MGHDK and CDR2 SYGVNS come from the germline V gene. Trimming cost V 3 bases and J 1 base, with 10 bases left between them. The CDR3 spans 15 residues.

V gene TRBV5-4 combines with J gene TRBJ1-2, with D possibly matching TRBD1 (6 bases). The V and J ends lost 0 bases and 7 bases respectively, with 10 bases between them. Per the germline V gene, CDR1 is SGHNT and CDR2 is YYREEE (reference sequence). This CDR3 contains 13 residues. CDR3 bases: TGTGCCAGCAGCTTGGGAACGGGGGCTGGCTACACCTTC. Its translation is CASSLGTGAGYTF.

About this clone itself: This sample includes further DNA sequences coding for the same CDR3. The rearrangement joins TRBV7-9 to TRBJ1-1; D not resolved. The CDR3 is 14 residues long. CDR1 is SEHNR, CDR2 FQNEAQ, per germline (reference sequence). The V end was cut by 2 bases, the J end by 4 bases, with 11 bases between. The CDR3 spells CASSLNTKATEAFF. CDR3 DNA sequence: TGTGCCAGCAGCTTAAACACAAAGGCCACTGAAGCTTTCTTT. The entire variable domain, with the rest obtained from reference TRBV7-9 and TRBJ1-1, is as follows: DTGVSQNPRHKITKRGQNVTFRCDPISEHNRLYWYRQTLGQGPEFLTYFQNEAQLEKSRLLSDRFSAERPKGSFSTLEIQRTEQGDSAMYLCASSLNTKATEAFFGQGTRLTVV.

The genes are TRBV29-1 and TRBJ2-7; TRBD1 agrees at 9 bases. The germline gives CDR1 SQVTM, CDR2 ANQGSEA. This CDR3 has 13 amino acids. Unmatched junction bases numbered 9, after V lost 6 bases and J lost 6 bases. The CDR3 reads CSVETGQGAEQYF. The CDR3 DNA reads as TGCAGCGTGGAAACGGGACAGGGAGCCGAGCAGTACTTC.

CDR3 bases: TGTGCCAGCTTACAGGGTTGGGACACTGAAGCTTTCTTT. Its translation is CASLQGWDTEAFF. The chain couples TRBV6-5 to TRBJ1-1; maybe TRBD1 (6 bases). CDR1 is MNHEY, CDR2 SVGAGI, per germline. The CDR3 contains 13 residues. Trimming removed 8 bases at V and 3 bases at J, with 13 bases between.

The chain has TRBV7-6 and TRBJ2-1, with 14 bases matching TRBD2. J gave up 6 bases and V 6 bases, and 7 bases lay outside the gene matches. The CDR3 length is 16 residues. CDR1 and CDR2 (germline): SGHVS, FNYEAQ. CDR3 sequence: CASSFGTSGSRNEQFF. Here the CDR3 DNA reads TGTGCCAGCAGTTTCGGGACTAGCGGGAGTCGCAATGAGCAGTTCTTC.

V is TRBV4-1 and J is TRBJ2-7; possible D gene TRBD2, 6 bases. CDR3 length: 15 amino acids. V shed 3 bases and J shed 1 base, with 13 bases lying between them. CDR1 and CDR2 (germline): MGHRA, YSYEKL. CDR3 sequence: CASSQFQGLSYEQYF. CDR3 nucleotides: TGCGCCAGCAGCCAGTTCCAGGGACTGTCCTACGAGCAGTACTTC.

This sequence joins TRBV28 and TRBJ1-5; D is perhaps TRBD1 (5 bases). Germline values: CDR1 MDHEN, CDR2 SYDVKM. Trimming took off 10 bases at V and 9 bases at J, with 16 bases between the two ends. This CDR3 is 12 amino acids long. This chain's CDR3 is CAKDGATGPQHF. The DNA for the CDR3 is TGTGCCAAAGACGGAGCCACAGGGCCCCAGCATTTT.

J is TRBJ2-1 and V is TRBV4-3; TRBD2 matches at 7 bases. Per the germline V gene, CDR1 is LGHNA and CDR2 is YSLEER. This CDR3 is built from 16 residues. V was clipped by 0 bases and J by 0 bases; unmatched bases: 2. The CDR3 sequence is CASSQEGGGSYNEQFF. Here the CDR3 DNA reads TGCGCCAGCAGCCAAGAGGGGGGGGGCTCCTACAATGAGCAGTTCTTC.

The chain recombines TRBV10-2 with TRBJ2-7, with 7 bases that match TRBD1. Germline V gene sequence: CDR1 WSHSY, CDR2 SAAADI. V lost 6 bases to trimming and J lost 4 bases; unmatched junction nucleotides: 3. The CDR3 is 12 residues long. CDR3: CASRTGMYEQYF. The CDR3 DNA is TGCGCCAGCAGGACAGGGATGTACGAGCAGTACTTC.

This chain connects TRBV9 to TRBJ2-7, with 8 bases lining up with TRBD2. Per the germline V gene, CDR1 is SGDLS and CDR2 is YYNGEE. Germline trimming cut 2 bases from V and 3 bases from J; bases unmatched to any gene: 4. CDR3 size: 14 residues. CDR3 nucleotides: TGTGCCAGCAGCGTGGGACTAGGAATCTACGAGCAGTACTTC. Translation: CASSVGLGIYEQYF.

J is TRBJ2-5 and V is TRBV27, with 9 bases identical to TRBD2. Germline-derived CDR1 and CDR2 are MNHEY and SMNVEV (reference sequence). After removal of 6 bases from V and 5 bases from J, the junction contained 7 bases not matched to a gene. The CDR3 totals 14 residues. The chain's CDR3 is CASRMIAGEETQYF. CDR3 DNA sequence: TGTGCCAGCAGAATGATAGCGGGAGAGGAGACCCAGTACTTC.

The chain carries TRBV28 and TRBJ2-1; D perhaps matches TRBD2 (6 bases). CDR3 length: 20 residues. V shed 4 bases and J shed 3 bases, with 28 bases lying between them. CDR1 MDHEN and CDR2 SYDVKM come from the germline V gene. The CDR3 region is CASSSRLAPGLRGYYNEQFF. DNA of the CDR3: TGTGCCAGCAGTTCAAGGCTAGCGCCTGGACTACGGGGATACTACAATGAGCAGTTCTTC.

V and J are TRBV5-1 and TRBJ2-7; the match to TRBD2 covers 7 bases. Per the germline V gene, CDR1 is SGHRS and CDR2 is YFSETQ. The CDR3 runs 14 residues. The trim removed 4 bases at V and 2 bases at J, leaving 6 bases unmatched. The CDR3: CASSVWGTTYEQYF. CDR3 in DNA: TGCGCCAGCAGCGTCTGGGGGACTACCTACGAGCAGTACTTC.

This chain joins TRBV5-6 and TRBJ2-5; 7 bases match TRBD1. With 0 bases clipped from V and 5 bases from J, the junction kept 7 bases outside the gene matches. CDR1 SGHDT and CDR2 YYEEEE come from the germline V gene. The CDR3 runs 15 residues. Here the CDR3 reads CASSLGQGAQETQYF. CDR3 nucleotides: TGTGCCAGCAGCTTGGGACAGGGCGCCCAGGAGACCCAGTACTTC.

This chain joins TRBV7-3 and TRBJ2-5; D is perhaps TRBD2 (6 bases). V shed 0 bases and J shed 5 bases, with 13 bases lying between them. CDR1 and CDR2 (germline): SGHTA, FQGTGA. This CDR3 comprises 15 residues. The DNA for the CDR3 is TGTGCCAGCAGCTTAACAGGGCAGGGAGGCGAGACCCAGTACTTC. It is translated as CASSLTGQGGETQYF.

The genes are TRBV5-1 and TRBJ1-3; D is ambiguous. Trimming removed 1 base from V and 2 bases from J, with 1 base in between. Germline V lookup: CDR1 SGHRS, CDR2 YFSETQ. The CDR3 sequence is 12 residues long. The CDR3 nucleotides are TGCGCCAGCAGCTTGCCTGGAAACACCATATATTTT. This sequence encodes CASSLPGNTIYF.

The chain couples TRBV18 to TRBJ2-7; 9 bases align to TRBD1. With V trimmed by 4 bases and J by 4 bases, 5 bases remained unmatched. The CDR3 has 14 residues. CDR1 is KGHSH and CDR2 is LQKENI in the germline V gene. The CDR3: CASSRDRDSYEQYF. CDR3 nucleotide sequence: TGTGCCAGCTCACGGGACAGGGACTCATACGAGCAGTACTTC.

V gene TRBV5-1 combines with J gene TRBJ2-5, with 9 positions matching TRBD1. The CDR3 spans 16 residues. Looked up from germline, CDR1 is SGHRS and CDR2 is YFSETQ. With V trimmed by 6 bases and J by 5 bases, 14 bases remained unmatched. CDR3 coding DNA: TGCGCCAGCACTCAGACAGGGGGGCGATATGCGGAGACCCAGTACTTC. It translates to CASTQTGGRYAETQYF.

J is TRBJ1-6 and V is TRBV28, with unresolved D. V lost 5 bases and J 5 bases, leaving 13 bases between the germline ends. The CDR3 has 15 amino acids. In germline, CDR1 is MDHEN, CDR2 SYDVKM. CDR3 DNA sequence: TGTGCCAGCAGTCCCCCGCCGGACCATAATTCACCCCTCCACTTT. Translating gives CASSPPPDHNSPLHF.

This clone has a single count. The chain links TRBV2 to TRBJ1-6; D might be TRBD1 (6 bases). Between the trimmed V and J ends, which lost 10 bases and 0 bases, there was a span of 25 bases. The CDR3 covers 19 residues. Germline V lookup: CDR1 SNHLY, CDR2 FYNNEI. CDR3 DNA: TGTGCCACCAGGGGCGCACAGAGAGGGGAGAGCTCCTATAATTCACCCCTCCACTTT. This gives the protein CATRGAQRGESSYNSPLHF.

In this sample, this clone turned up a few times. The genes are TRBV6-1 and TRBJ1-2, with TRBD1 as a possible D gene (6 bases). Trimming left V 4 bases short and J 1 base short, with 7 bases between. The CDR3 has 13 amino acids. In germline, CDR1 is MNHNS, CDR2 SASEGT. The CDR3 loop reads CASSGRGNYGYTF. Here the CDR3 DNA reads TGTGCCAGCAGTGGCAGGGGTAACTATGGCTACACCTTC.

The V gene is TRBV18, the J gene TRBJ1-1; no firm D call. The CDR3 runs to 15 residues. Deletions cut 0 bases from V and 3 bases from J, with 11 bases between. Germline V gene data show CDR1 as KGHSH and CDR2 as LQKENI. The CDR3 spells CASSPPARRDTEAFF. The CDR3 DNA is TGTGCCAGCTCACCACCAGCCAGGCGAGACACTGAAGCTTTCTTT.

V gene TRBV5-5 combines with J gene TRBJ2-2; D is undetermined. CDR1 is SGHKS, CDR2 YYEKEE, per germline (reference sequence). V lost 4 bases, J lost 0 bases, and 10 bases lay in between. The CDR3 sequence is 15 residues long. The CDR3 DNA reads TGTGCCAGCAGCCCTGTCGTATCGAACACCGGGGAGCTGTTTTTT. Translated: CASSPVVSNTGELFF.